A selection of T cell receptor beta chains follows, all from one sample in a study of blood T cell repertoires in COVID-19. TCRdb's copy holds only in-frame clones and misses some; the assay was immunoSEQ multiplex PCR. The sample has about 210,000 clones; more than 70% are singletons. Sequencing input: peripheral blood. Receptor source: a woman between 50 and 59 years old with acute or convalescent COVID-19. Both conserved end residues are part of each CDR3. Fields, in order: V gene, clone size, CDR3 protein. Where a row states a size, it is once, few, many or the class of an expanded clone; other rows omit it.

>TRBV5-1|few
CASSLEAASSYNSPLHF
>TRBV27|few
CASSLTRNYYGYTF
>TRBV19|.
CASSYLQIDRTEAFF
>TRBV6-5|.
CASSYRGTDQPQHF
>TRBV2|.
CASREGQNQETQYF
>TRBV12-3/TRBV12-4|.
CASSWTGQETQYF
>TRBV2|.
CASSDRGLAGNTIYF
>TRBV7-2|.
CASSLARTGSTEAFF
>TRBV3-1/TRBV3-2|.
CASSSTQGHLYGYTF
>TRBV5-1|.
CASSLVSRGETQYF
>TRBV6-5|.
CASFTPGQGSEQYF
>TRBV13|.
CASSSEDMGADEKLFF
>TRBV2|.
CASTVQPQGSEQFF
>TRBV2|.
CASSVTSGSQETQYF
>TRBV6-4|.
CASSDLKGQGNTEAFF
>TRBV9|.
CASSVRRETQYF